Following are 11 T cell receptor beta chains from one sample sequenced in a study of CD8 T cells in ankylosing spondylitis. One entry per CDR3 protein, called by TCRdb with MiXCR from the 5' RACE reads. The sample lists approximately 30,000 distinct CDR3 sequences; 6.5% to 9% were seen once. The sample was blood, either unsorted or a sorted T cell fraction (not recorded which). Receptors originate from a male donor with ankylosing spondylitis or in good health (not recorded which).

CDR3 sequence: CASSRGQGQGSGANVLTF. CDR3 in DNA: TGTGCCAGCAGCCGGGGACAGGGACAAGGCTCTGGGGCCAACGTCCTGACTTTC. The J gene is TRBJ2-6, the V gene TRBV11-2, with 9 bases that match TRBD1. This CDR3 contains 18 residues. V was clipped by 5 bases and J by 0 bases; unmatched bases: 8. Germline lookup yields CDR1 SGHAT and CDR2 FQNNGV. The entire variable domain, with the rest obtained from reference TRBV11-2 and TRBJ2-6, is as follows: EAGVAQSPRYKIIEKRQSVAFWCNPISGHATLYWYQQILGQGPKLLIQFQNNGVVDDSQLPKDRFSAERLKGVDSTLKIQPAKLEDSAVYLCASSRGQGQGSGANVLTFGAGSRLTVL.

This clonotype occurred many times. This CDR3 reads CASSKAQTGFIEQFF. For the CDR3, the DNA is TGTGCCAGCAGCAAAGCCCAGACGGGGTTCATCGAGCAGTTCTTC. The chain has TRBV3-1 and TRBJ2-1, with D possibly matching TRBD2 (5 bases). The CDR3 is 15 residues long. Per the germline V gene, CDR1 is LGHDT and CDR2 is YNNKEL (reference sequence). V was shortened by 5 bases and J by 10 bases, with 21 bases between the two germline ends.

This clonotype was observed at least ten times. The rearrangement links TRBV29-1 to TRBJ2-7, with 10 bases aligning to TRBD2. In germline, CDR1 is SQVTM, CDR2 ANQGSEA. The V segment lost 7 bases and the J segment 7 bases; nucleotides outside the gene matches: 7. The CDR3 runs 12 residues. The CDR3: CSATSGKGEQYF. In nucleotides, the CDR3 is TGCAGCGCCACTAGCGGGAAGGGTGAGCAGTACTTC.

This rearrangement joins TRBV2 to TRBJ1-2, with 7 nucleotides matching TRBD1. V gave up 5 bases and J gave up 4 bases; unmatched junction bases: 4. This CDR3 comprises 13 residues. Germline V lookup: CDR1 SNHLY, CDR2 FYNNEI. CDR3: CASSKGAPYGYTF. The CDR3 region has the DNA TGTGCCAGCAGTAAGGGGGCTCCCTATGGCTACACCTTC.

The table lists this clonotype with many counts. The genes are TRBV7-8 and TRBJ2-1, with D maybe TRBD2 (6 bases). The germline gives CDR1 SGHVS, CDR2 FQNEAQ. V was shortened by 3 bases and J by 3 bases, with 12 bases between the two germline ends. CDR3 length equals 15 residues. Written as DNA, the CDR3 is TGTGCCAGCAGCTTGTCGCAGGGAGGCTACAATGAGCAGTTCTTC. It translates to CASSLSQGGYNEQFF.

This clonotype occurred many times. CDR3 DNA: TGCAGTGCTTCCAGCCCCGGGGAGCTGTTTTTT. Protein sequence: CSASSPGELFF. This sequence joins TRBV20-1 and TRBJ2-2; D not resolved. Trimming removed 5 bases at V and 6 bases at J, with 7 bases between. The CDR3 is made up of 11 amino acids. CDR1 is DFQATT and CDR2 is SNEGSKA in the germline V gene (reference sequence).

This clonotype has a count of ten or more. This chain joins TRBV5-8 and TRBJ2-1; TRBD2 is a possible D gene (5 bases). CDR3 length: 14 amino acids. Trimming shortened V by 0 bases and J by 8 bases, and 12 bases separated the two germline ends. In germline, CDR1 is SGHTS, CDR2 YDEGEE. The CDR3 sequence is CASSLGWVGDEQFF. The CDR3, as DNA: TGTGCCAGCAGCTTGGGATGGGTCGGGGATGAGCAGTTCTTC. Supplemented by reference TRBV5-8 and TRBJ2-1, the full variable domain reads EAGVTQSPTHLIKTRGQQATLRCSPISGHTSVYWYQQALGLGLQFLLWYDEGEERNRGNFPPRFSGRQFPNYSSELNVNALELEDSALYLCASSLGWVGDEQFFGPGTRLTVL.

This clonotype was observed many times. The chain links TRBV9 to TRBJ1-1, with unresolved D. The CDR3 loop spans 17 amino acids. With 0 bases removed from V and 5 bases from J, the gap between germline ends came to 20 bases. Germline CDR1 is SGDLS and CDR2 is YYNGEE. The CDR3 protein is CASSVGGGGRERTEAFF. Written as DNA, the CDR3 is TGTGCCAGCAGCGTAGGTGGAGGAGGGCGGGAAAGGACTGAAGCTTTCTTT.

In this sample, this clonotype turned up many times. The rearrangement links TRBV28 to TRBJ2-1; D is undetermined. The V end lost 3 bases, the J end lost 8 bases, and 11 bases lay between the germline ends. Per the germline V gene, CDR1 is MDHEN and CDR2 is SYDVKM. This CDR3 spans 13 amino acids. The CDR3 here is CASSLEGSYEQFF. CDR3 sequence (DNA): TGTGCCAGCAGTTTGGAAGGGTCCTATGAGCAGTTCTTC.

The CDR3 spells CSALALMGSEQFF. CDR3 nucleotides: TGCAGTGCCCTGGCACTAATGGGTAGTGAGCAGTTCTTC. The V and J genes are TRBV20-1 and TRBJ2-1, with no clear D. Looked up from germline, CDR1 is DFQATT and CDR2 is SNEGSKA (reference sequence). CDR3 length equals 13 residues. Trimming shortened V by 6 bases and J by 9 bases, and 18 bases separated the two germline ends.

By share of the sample, this clonotype is medium-sized. J is TRBJ2-1 and V is TRBV5-1; D is ambiguous. Trimming pared 4 bases from V and 0 bases from J, leaving 11 bases between. Germline V gives CDR1 SGHRS, CDR2 YFSETQ. The CDR3 runs to 15 residues. The CDR3, as DNA: TGCGCCAGCAGCCCGGACCCTCACTCCTACAATGAGCAGTTCTTC. This gives the protein CASSPDPHSYNEQFF.